These 19 T cell receptor beta chains were sequenced from one sample in a study of CD8+CD57+ T cells in acquired aplastic anemia. Genomic DNA constituted the template upon which TCR beta VDJ and CDR3 profiling was performed. From the reads, TCRdb called clonotypes with MiXCR, one entry per CDR3 protein. Here the sample spans fewer than 250,000 distinct CDR3 sequences, around 50% being singletons. Sequencing was done on a sample of sorted CD4+, CD8+, or CD8+CD57+ T cells (not recorded which) from PBMCs. The receptor source for this set is a human donor in good health, serving as a control.

The V and J genes are TRBV7-2 and TRBJ2-7, with D perhaps given as TRBD1 or TRBD2 (5 bases each). CDR3 length equals 16 residues. V shed 2 bases and J shed 6 bases, with 20 bases lying between them. In germline, CDR1 is SGHTA, CDR2 FQGNSA. DNA of the CDR3: TGTGCCAGCAGCTTACATGGGCAGGGTAACCGGGGCGAGCAGTACTTC. Protein: CASSLHGQGNRGEQYF.

This chain joins TRBV11-2 and TRBJ2-7; the D gene could be TRBD1 or TRBD2 (6 bases each). The V end was cut by 5 bases, the J end by 5 bases, with 19 bases between. Germline CDR1 and CDR2: SGHAT and FQNNGV. The length of the CDR3 is 15 residues. CDR3 sequence reads: CASSGPGGPAHEQYF. The CDR3 DNA follows: TGTGCCAGCAGCGGACCCGGGGGCCCTGCCCACGAGCAGTACTTC.

V gene TRBV20-1 combines with J gene TRBJ2-1; maybe TRBD2 (6 bases). This CDR3 comprises 11 residues. The germline CDR1 and CDR2 sequences are DFQATT and SNEGSKA (reference sequence). V dropped 1 base and J dropped 9 bases, with 7 bases sitting between them. This chain's CDR3 is CSARGAGEQFF. In nucleotides, the CDR3 is TGCAGTGCTAGAGGAGCGGGTGAGCAGTTCTTC.

The chain recombines TRBV14 with TRBJ2-3; D call uncertain. This CDR3 comprises 14 residues. V lost 3 bases to trimming and J lost 2 bases, with 9 bases between them. Germline-derived CDR1 and CDR2 are SGHDN and FVKESK. The chain's CDR3 is CASSHQRHTDTQYF. The CDR3 DNA is TGTGCCAGCAGCCACCAACGTCACACAGATACGCAGTATTTT.

The rearrangement uses TRBV29-1 and TRBJ2-5, with 9 bases fitting TRBD1. V was pared by 4 bases and J by 13 bases, with 7 bases of the junction left unmatched. Germline V gene sequence: CDR1 SQVTM, CDR2 ANQGSEA. The length of the CDR3 is 11 residues. The CDR3 spells CSVGGTGRVYF. The CDR3, as DNA: TGCAGCGTTGGCGGGACAGGGAGGGTGTACTTC. Full variable domain (outside the CDR3, taken from reference TRBV29-1 and TRBJ2-5): SAVISQKPSRDICQRGTSLTIQCQVDSQVTMMFWYRQQPGQSLTLIATANQGSEATYESGFVIDKFPISRPNLTFSTLTVSNMSPEDSSIYLCSVGGTGRVYFGPGTRLLVL.

CDR3 region: CASSISMSVGELFF. The CDR3 coding sequence is TGTGCCAGTAGTATAAGCATGTCGGTCGGGGAGCTGTTTTTT. V is TRBV19 and J is TRBJ2-2; no reliable D call. This CDR3 spans 14 amino acids. Germline V gene lookup returns CDR1 LNHDA and CDR2 SQIVND (reference sequence). V was cut by 2 bases and J by 7 bases, with 11 bases left in between.

In this sample, this clonotype turned up once. The rearrangement uses TRBV19 and TRBJ1-4, with D perhaps matching TRBD1 (5 bases). The CDR3 loop spans 15 amino acids. The V end was cut by 3 bases, the J end by 8 bases, with 16 bases between. Per germline, CDR1 LNHDA and CDR2 SQIVND (reference sequence). CDR3 DNA: TGTGCCAGTAGTATGGAAGTGGCAGGGAGCGAAAAACTGTTTTTT. Its protein is CASSMEVAGSEKLFF.

The chain employs TRBV15 and TRBJ2-7; 7 bases fit TRBD1. Germline trimming cut 1 base from V and 0 bases from J; bases unmatched to any gene: 3. The germline V gene has CDR1 LNHNV and CDR2 YYDKDF (reference sequence). The CDR3 covers 15 residues. CDR3 bases: TGTGCCACCAGCAGAGTCCCAGGGGGCTCCTACGAGCAGTACTTC. Translation gives CATSRVPGGSYEQYF.

This clonotype was recorded many times. CDR3 in amino acids: CATQQGYNEQFF. CDR3 bases: TGTGCCACCCAACAGGGATACAATGAGCAGTTCTTC. V usage is TRBV24-1 and J usage is TRBJ2-1; weak D call: TRBD1 (6 bases). Between the trimmed V and J ends, which lost 9 bases and 4 bases, there was a span of 9 bases. The germline V gene has CDR1 KGHDR and CDR2 SFDVKD. The CDR3 loop spans 12 amino acids.

Comment on this clonotype: One junction end disagrees with the germline gene, perhaps due to a read error. The V gene is TRBV7-9, the J gene TRBJ2-7; the D gene is possibly TRBD1 (6 bases). In germline, CDR1 is SEHNR, CDR2 FQNEAQ (reference sequence). CDR3 length: 13 residues. In DNA form, the CDR3 reads TGTGCCAGCAGCTTGAAGATTTGGGGGCTCAAGGGGTTC. It encodes CASSLKIWGLKGF.

The chain joins TRBV7-6 to TRBJ2-3, with TRBD2 matching over 14 bases. The CDR3 runs 17 residues. Germline CDR1 is SGHVS and CDR2 is FNYEAQ. V was pared by 5 bases and J by 4 bases, with 8 bases of the junction left unmatched. The CDR3 spells CASSPPGTSGGADTQYF. The DNA for the CDR3 is TGTGCCAGCAGCCCCCCGGGGACTAGCGGGGGCGCAGATACGCAGTATTTT.

Many counts were recorded for this clonotype. The chain joins TRBV6-5 to TRBJ1-3, with unresolved D. V gave up 4 bases and J gave up 4 bases, with 11 bases separating them. Per the germline V gene, CDR1 is MNHEY and CDR2 is SVGAGI. The CDR3 spans 14 residues. In DNA, the CDR3 is TGTGCCAGCAGTTCCCCCGCCGAGGGAAACACCATATATTTT. Translation: CASSSPAEGNTIYF.

This clonotype appeared a single time. V is TRBV29-1 and J is TRBJ1-3, with 12 bases fitting TRBD1. From germline, CDR1 is SQVTM and CDR2 ANQGSEA. The CDR3 totals 15 residues. V was clipped by 6 bases and J by 1 base; unmatched bases: 4. The CDR3 sequence: CSVGTGGVSGNTIYF. CDR3 coding DNA: TGCAGCGTCGGGACAGGGGGCGTATCTGGAAACACCATATATTTT.

This rearrangement joins TRBV20-1 to TRBJ1-5; D possibly corresponds to TRBD1 (5 bases). The length of the CDR3 is 16 residues. In germline, CDR1 is DFQATT, CDR2 SNEGSKA (reference sequence). Between the trimmed V and J ends, which lost 3 bases and 11 bases, there was a span of 26 bases. The CDR3 is CSASGLAGAGGETQHF. DNA of the CDR3: TGCAGTGCTAGTGGGCTAGCGGGAGCAGGAGGGGAGACCCAGCATTTT.

CDR3 DNA sequence: TGCAGCGTTGGGACTTTAGAAGCTTTCTTT. Protein product: CSVGTLEAFF. This chain joins TRBV29-1 and TRBJ1-1; D ambiguous. V shed 4 bases and J shed 8 bases, with 8 bases lying between them. Germline values: CDR1 SQVTM, CDR2 ANQGSEA. CDR3 length equals 10 residues.

This clonotype was counted ten times or more. This chain joins TRBV7-9 and TRBJ2-3; 11 nucleotides align to TRBD1. Trimming removed 5 bases from V and 0 bases from J; junction bases left unmatched: 7. The CDR3 runs to 17 residues. Germline values: CDR1 SEHNR, CDR2 FQNEAQ (reference sequence). In nucleotides, the CDR3 is TGTGCCAGCAGCACCGGGACAGGGGGGGGGAGCACAGATACGCAGTATTTT. This sequence encodes CASSTGTGGGSTDTQYF.

This clonotype was found many times. The J gene is TRBJ1-1, the V gene TRBV19; D ambiguous. The germline gives CDR1 LNHDA, CDR2 SQIVND (reference sequence). The CDR3 is made up of 13 amino acids. V was shortened by 5 bases and J by 1 base, with 8 bases between the two germline ends. Written as DNA, the CDR3 is TGTGCCAGTAGTGCCCGACCGAACACTGAAGCTTTCTTT. Translated, it gives CASSARPNTEAFF.

The chain couples TRBV7-9 to TRBJ1-2; 9 nucleotides line up with TRBD1. The CDR3 spans 15 residues. Germline CDR1 is SEHNR and CDR2 is FQNEAQ (reference sequence). V was pared by 0 bases and J by 2 bases, with 1 base of the junction left unmatched. CDR3 bases: TGTGCCAGCAGCTTAGCCGACAGGGGGAACTATGGCTACACCTTC. This translates into CASSLADRGNYGYTF.

This clonotype was seen at least ten times. The genes are TRBV7-3 and TRBJ1-1; 8 bases map to TRBD1. V dropped 5 bases and J dropped 0; count of bases not matched to a gene: 5. The CDR3 is made up of 15 amino acids. Germline CDR1 SGHTA, CDR2 FQGTGA. Here the CDR3 reads CASSEGDRLNTEAFF. Written as DNA, the CDR3 is TGTGCCAGCAGCGAAGGGGACAGGTTGAACACTGAAGCTTTCTTT.